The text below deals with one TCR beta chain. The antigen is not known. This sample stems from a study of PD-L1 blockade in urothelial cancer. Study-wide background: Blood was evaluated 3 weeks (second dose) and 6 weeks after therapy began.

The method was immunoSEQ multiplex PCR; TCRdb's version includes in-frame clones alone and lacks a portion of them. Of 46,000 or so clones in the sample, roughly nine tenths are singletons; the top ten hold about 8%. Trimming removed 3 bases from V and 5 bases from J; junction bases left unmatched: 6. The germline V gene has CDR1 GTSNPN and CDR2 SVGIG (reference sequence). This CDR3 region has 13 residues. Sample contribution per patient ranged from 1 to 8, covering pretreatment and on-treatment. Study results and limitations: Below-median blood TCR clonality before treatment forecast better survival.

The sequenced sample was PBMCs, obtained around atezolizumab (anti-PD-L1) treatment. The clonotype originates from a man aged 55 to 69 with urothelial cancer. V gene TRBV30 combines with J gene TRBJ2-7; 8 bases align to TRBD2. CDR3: CAWSGGGGHEQYF. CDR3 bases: TGTGCCTGGAGCGGGGGGGGAGGGCACGAGCAGTACTTC.